This TCR beta chain emerged from a study of T cells after yellow fever vaccination. TCRdb fed the 5' RACE reads into MiXCR, producing one record per CDR3 protein. Of 300,000 to 400,000 distinct CDR3 sequences in the sample, around 10% were seen once. The germline V gene has CDR1 SGDLS and CDR2 YYNGEE. CDR3 length: 15 residues. V was clipped by 2 bases and J by 3 bases, with 11 bases between them. The table lists this clonotype with a few counts. The receptor was isolated from a man aged 18 to 29 who received the YFV17D yellow fever vaccine. The chain links TRBV9 to TRBJ2-2; a possible D gene is TRBD2 (5 bases). Source: CD4+ T cells sorted from PBMCs, taken 45 days after the yellow fever booster vaccination. CDR3 nucleotide sequence: TGTGCCAGCAGCGTGGGATACGGGGACACCGGGGAGCTGTTTTTT. It is translated as CASSVGYGDTGELFF.